This T cell receptor beta chain was profiled in a study of blood T cell repertoires in COVID-19. This CDR3 contains 11 residues. The V end lost 8 bases, the J end lost 0 bases, and 5 bases lay between the germline ends. Germline V gene data show CDR1 as GTSNPN and CDR2 as SVGIG (reference sequence). Some clones are missing from TCRdb's copy, which holds only in-frame ones; the method was immunoSEQ multiplex PCR. Of about 130,000 clones in the sample, about 79% were seen once. Sequenced input: PBMCs or T cells enriched from blood (not recorded which). The V gene is TRBV30, the J gene TRBJ1-3; D uncertain. The TCR was taken from a man aged 50-60 years who had recovered from COVID-19. Here the CDR3 reads CALYSGNTIYF. CDR3 DNA sequence: TGTGCCCTGTACTCTGGAAACACCATATATTTT.